This T cell receptor (beta chain) comes out of a study of CD8 T cells in ankylosing spondylitis. Study findings and constraints: A motif in TCR beta, a set of roughly eight highly homologous variants, appeared characteristic of ankylosing spondylitis blood.

The authors made TCR beta libraries by quantitative 5'-RACE with molecular barcodes. In TCRdb, the 5' RACE reads were re-called with MiXCR into one record per CDR3 protein. This sample carries roughly 120,000 distinct CDR3 sequences, approximately 6.8% of them seen once, and the ten largest clones take less than 15%. Trimming pared 5 bases from V and 2 bases from J, leaving 10 bases between. The germline V gene has CDR1 SGHRS and CDR2 YFSETQ. The CDR3 consists of 13 residues. In its sample, this clonotype was seen many times. The antigen is unknown. The receptor's source is a male donor with ankylosing spondylitis or in good health (not recorded which). V gene TRBV5-1 combines with J gene TRBJ1-1, with a possible D match to TRBD1 (5 bases). The material sequenced was blood, either unsorted or a sorted T cell fraction (not recorded which). CDR3 amino acids: CASRTTANTEAFF. In nucleotides, the CDR3 is TGCGCCAGCAGGACGACAGCCAACACTGAAGCTTTCTTT.